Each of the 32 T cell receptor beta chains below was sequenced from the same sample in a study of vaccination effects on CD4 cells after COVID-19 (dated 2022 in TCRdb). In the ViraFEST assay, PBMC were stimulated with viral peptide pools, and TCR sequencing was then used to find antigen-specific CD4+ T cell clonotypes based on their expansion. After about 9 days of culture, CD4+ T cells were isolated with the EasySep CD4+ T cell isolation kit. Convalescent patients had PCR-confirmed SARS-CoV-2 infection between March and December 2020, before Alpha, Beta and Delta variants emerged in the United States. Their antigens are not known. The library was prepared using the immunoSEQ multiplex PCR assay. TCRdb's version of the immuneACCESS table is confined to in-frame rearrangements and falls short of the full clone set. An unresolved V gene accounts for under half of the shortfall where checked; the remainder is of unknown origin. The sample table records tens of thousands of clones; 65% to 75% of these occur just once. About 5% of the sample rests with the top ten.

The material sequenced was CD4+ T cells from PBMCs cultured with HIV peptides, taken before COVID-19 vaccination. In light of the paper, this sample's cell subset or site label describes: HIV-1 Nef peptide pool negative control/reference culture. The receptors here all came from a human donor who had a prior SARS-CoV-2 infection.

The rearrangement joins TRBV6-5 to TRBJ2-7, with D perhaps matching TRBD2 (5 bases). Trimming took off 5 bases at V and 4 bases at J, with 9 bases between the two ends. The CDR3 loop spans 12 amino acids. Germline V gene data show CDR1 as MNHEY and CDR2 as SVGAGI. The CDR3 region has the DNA TGTGCCAGCAGTCGTGGCGGGTACGAGCAGTACTTC. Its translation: CASSRGGYEQYF.

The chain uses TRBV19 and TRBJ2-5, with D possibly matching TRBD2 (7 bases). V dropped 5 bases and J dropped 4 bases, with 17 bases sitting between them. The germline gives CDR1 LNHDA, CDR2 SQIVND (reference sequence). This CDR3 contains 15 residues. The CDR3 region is CASSEYGGGGETQYF. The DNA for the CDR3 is TGTGCCAGTAGTGAATATGGGGGAGGGGGAGAGACCCAGTACTTC.

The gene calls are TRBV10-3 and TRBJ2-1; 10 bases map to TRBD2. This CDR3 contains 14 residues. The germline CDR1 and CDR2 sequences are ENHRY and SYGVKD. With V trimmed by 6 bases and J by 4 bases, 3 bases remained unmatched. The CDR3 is CAIRGTSEYNEQFF. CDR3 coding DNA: TGTGCCATCAGAGGGACTAGCGAATACAATGAGCAGTTCTTC.

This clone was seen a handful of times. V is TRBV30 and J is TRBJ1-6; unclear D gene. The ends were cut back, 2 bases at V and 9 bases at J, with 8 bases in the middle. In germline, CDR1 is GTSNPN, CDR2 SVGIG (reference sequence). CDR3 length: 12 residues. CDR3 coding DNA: TGTGCCTGGAGTTCCCTAGGTTCACCCCTCCACTTT. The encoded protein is CAWSSLGSPLHF.

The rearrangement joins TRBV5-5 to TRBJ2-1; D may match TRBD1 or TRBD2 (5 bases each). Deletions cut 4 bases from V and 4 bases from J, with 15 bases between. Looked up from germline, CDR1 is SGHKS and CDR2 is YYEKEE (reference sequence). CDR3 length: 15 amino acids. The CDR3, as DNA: TGTGCCAGCAGCCCGGTGGGGGATCTATACAATGAGCAGTTCTTC. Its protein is CASSPVGDLYNEQFF.

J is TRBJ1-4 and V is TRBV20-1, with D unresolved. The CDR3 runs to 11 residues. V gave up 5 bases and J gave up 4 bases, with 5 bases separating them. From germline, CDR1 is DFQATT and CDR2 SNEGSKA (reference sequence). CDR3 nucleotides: TGCAGTGCTTACCTTAATGAAAAACTGTTTTTT. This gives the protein CSAYLNEKLFF.

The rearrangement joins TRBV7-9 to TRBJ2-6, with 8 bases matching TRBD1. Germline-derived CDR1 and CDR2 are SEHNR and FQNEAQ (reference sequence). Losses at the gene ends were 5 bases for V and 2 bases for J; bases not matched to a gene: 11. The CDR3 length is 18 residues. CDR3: CASSRTATGDPGANVLTF. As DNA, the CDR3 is TGTGCCAGCAGCCGAACCGCGACAGGGGATCCTGGGGCCAACGTCCTGACTTTC.

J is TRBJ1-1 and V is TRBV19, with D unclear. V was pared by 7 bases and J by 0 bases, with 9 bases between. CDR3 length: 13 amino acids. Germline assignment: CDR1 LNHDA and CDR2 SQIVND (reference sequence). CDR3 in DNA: TGTGCCAGTACTCCCCGCGTGAACACTGAAGCTTTCTTT. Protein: CASTPRVNTEAFF.

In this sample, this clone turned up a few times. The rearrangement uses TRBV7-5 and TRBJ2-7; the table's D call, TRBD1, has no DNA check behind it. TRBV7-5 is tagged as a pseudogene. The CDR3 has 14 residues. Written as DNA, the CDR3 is TGTGCCAGAAGCTTCGTAGACAGCGCCTACGAGCAGTACTTC. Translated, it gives CARSFVDSAYEQYF.

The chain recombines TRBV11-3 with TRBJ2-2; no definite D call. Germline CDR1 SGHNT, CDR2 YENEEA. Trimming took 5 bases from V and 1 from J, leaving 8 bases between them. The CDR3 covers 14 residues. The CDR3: CASSAPKNTGELFF. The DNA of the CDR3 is TGTGCCAGCAGCGCCCCCAAGAACACCGGGGAGCTGTTTTTT. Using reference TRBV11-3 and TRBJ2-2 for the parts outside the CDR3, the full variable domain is EAGVVQSPRYKIIEKKQPVAFWCNPISGHNTLYWYLQNLGQGPELLIRYENEEAVDDSQLPKDRFSAERLKGVDSTLKIQPAELGDSAVYLCASSAPKNTGELFFGEGSRLTVL.

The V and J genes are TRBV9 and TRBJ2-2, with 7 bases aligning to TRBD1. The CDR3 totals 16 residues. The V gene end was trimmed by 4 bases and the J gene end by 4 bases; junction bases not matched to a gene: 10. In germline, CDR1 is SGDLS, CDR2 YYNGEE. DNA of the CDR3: TGTGCCAGCAGCCCCCAGGGGGTATCTTTCACCGGGGAGCTGTTTTTT. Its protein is CASSPQGVSFTGELFF.

The chain's CDR3 is CASSISWGKGSANVLTF. As DNA, the CDR3 is TGTGCCAGCAGCATTTCATGGGGGAAGGGTAGTGCCAACGTCCTGACTTTC. This chain connects TRBV7-9 to TRBJ2-6; D may correspond to TRBD1 or TRBD2 (5 bases each). With 5 bases removed from V and 7 bases from J, the gap between germline ends came to 21 bases. This CDR3 is 17 amino acids long. Per germline, CDR1 SEHNR and CDR2 FQNEAQ (reference sequence).

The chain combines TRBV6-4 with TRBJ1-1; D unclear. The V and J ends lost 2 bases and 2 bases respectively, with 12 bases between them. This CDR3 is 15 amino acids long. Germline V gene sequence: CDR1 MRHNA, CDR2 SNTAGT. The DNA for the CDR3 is TGTGCCAGCAGTGACGATATTGAGGGTAACACTGAAGCTTTCTTT. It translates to CASSDDIEGNTEAFF.

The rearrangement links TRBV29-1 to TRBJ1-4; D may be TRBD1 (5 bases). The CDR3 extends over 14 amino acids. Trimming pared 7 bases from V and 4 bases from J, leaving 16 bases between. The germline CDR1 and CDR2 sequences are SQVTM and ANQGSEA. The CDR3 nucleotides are TGCAGCGCTACCGTGGGACTCATTAATGAAAAACTGTTTTTT. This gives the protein CSATVGLINEKLFF.

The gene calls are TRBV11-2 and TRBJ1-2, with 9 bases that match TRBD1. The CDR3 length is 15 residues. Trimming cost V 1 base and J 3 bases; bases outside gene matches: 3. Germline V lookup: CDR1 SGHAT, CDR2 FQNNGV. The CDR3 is CASSLGDRADYGYTF. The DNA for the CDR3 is TGTGCCAGCAGCTTAGGGGACAGGGCGGACTATGGCTACACCTTC.

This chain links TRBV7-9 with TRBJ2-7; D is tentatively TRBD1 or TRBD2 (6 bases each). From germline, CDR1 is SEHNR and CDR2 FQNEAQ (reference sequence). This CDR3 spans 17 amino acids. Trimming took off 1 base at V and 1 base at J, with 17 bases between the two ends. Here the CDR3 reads CASSLVHGGRGSYEQYF. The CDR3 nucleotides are TGTGCCAGCAGCTTAGTTCACGGGGGCAGAGGATCCTACGAGCAGTACTTC.

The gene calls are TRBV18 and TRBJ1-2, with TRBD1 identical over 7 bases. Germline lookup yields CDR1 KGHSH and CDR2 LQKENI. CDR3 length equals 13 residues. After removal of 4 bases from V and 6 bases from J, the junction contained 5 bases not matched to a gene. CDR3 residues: CASSQTGYHGYTF. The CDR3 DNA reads TGTGCCAGCTCACAGACAGGGTATCATGGCTACACCTTC.

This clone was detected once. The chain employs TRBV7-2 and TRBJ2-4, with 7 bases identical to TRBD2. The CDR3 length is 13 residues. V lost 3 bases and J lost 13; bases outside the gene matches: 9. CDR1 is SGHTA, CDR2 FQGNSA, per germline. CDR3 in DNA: TGTGCCAGCAGCTTGGCAGGGTGGGGAGGGCAGTACTTC. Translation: CASSLAGWGGQYF.

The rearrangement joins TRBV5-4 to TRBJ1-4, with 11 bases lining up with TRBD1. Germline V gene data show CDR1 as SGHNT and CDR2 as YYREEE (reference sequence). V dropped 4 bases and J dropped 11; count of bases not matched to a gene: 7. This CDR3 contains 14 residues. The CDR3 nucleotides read TGTGCCAGCAGCCTGGACAGGGGGCGTGAGAAACTGTTTTTT. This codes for CASSLDRGREKLFF.

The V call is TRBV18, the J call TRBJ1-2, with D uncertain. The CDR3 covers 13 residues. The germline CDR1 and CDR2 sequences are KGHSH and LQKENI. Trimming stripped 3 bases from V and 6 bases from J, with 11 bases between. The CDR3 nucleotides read TGTGCCAGCTCACCGGCGGGCTTAGATGGCTACACCTTC. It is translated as CASSPAGLDGYTF.

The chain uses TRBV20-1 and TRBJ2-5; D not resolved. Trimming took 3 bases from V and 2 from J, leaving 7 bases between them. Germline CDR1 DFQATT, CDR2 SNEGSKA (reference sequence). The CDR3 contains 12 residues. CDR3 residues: CSASYLQETQYF. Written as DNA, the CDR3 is TGCAGTGCTAGTTACTTGCAAGAGACCCAGTACTTC.

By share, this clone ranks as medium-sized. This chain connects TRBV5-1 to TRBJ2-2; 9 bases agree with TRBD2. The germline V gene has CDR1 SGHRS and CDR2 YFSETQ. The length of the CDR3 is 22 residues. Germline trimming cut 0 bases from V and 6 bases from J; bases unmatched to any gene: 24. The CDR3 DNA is TGCGCCAGCAGCTTGGCTTCCGGGACTAGCTCTACCTCAGGGGGTATGGCCGGGGAGCTGTTTTTT. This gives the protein CASSLASGTSSTSGGMAGELFF.

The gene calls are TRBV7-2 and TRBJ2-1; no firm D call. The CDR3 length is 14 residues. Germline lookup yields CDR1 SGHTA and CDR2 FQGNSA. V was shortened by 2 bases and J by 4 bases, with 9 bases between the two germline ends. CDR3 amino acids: CASSLILSYNEQFF. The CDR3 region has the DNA TGTGCCAGCAGCTTAATCCTCTCGTACAATGAGCAGTTCTTC.

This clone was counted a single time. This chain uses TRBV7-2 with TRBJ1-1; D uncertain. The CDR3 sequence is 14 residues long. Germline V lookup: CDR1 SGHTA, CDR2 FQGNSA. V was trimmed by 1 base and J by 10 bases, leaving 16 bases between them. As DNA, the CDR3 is TGTGCCAGCAGCTTAGGTCTGTTCCCGACCCCAGCTTTCTTT. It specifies CASSLGLFPTPAFF.

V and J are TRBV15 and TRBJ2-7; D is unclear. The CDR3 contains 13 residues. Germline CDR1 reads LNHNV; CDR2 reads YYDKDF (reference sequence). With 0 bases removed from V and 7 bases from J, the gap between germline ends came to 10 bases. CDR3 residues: CATSRELQVEQYF. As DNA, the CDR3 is TGTGCCACCAGCAGAGAGCTGCAGGTTGAGCAGTACTTC.

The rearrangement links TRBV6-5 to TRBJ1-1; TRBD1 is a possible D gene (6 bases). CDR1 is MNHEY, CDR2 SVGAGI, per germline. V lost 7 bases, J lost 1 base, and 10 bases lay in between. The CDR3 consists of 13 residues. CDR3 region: CASTRTANTEAFF. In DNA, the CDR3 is TGTGCCAGCACGAGGACAGCGAACACTGAAGCTTTCTTT.

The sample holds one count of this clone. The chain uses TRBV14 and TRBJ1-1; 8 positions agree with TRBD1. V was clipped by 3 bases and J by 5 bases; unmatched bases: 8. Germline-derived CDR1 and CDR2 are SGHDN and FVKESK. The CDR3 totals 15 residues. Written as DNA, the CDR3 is TGTGCCAGCAGCCAGTTTCAGGGGGCCGGAACTGAAGCTTTCTTT. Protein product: CASSQFQGAGTEAFF.

CDR3 region: CASSKTTSVYEQYF. DNA for the CDR3: TGTGCCAGCAGCAAAACGACTAGCGTCTACGAGCAGTACTTC. V gene TRBV5-5 combines with J gene TRBJ2-7, with 8 nucleotides matching TRBD2. Germline CDR1 and CDR2: SGHKS and YYEKEE (reference sequence). Unmatched junction bases numbered 6, after V lost 4 bases and J lost 3 bases. The CDR3 length is 14 residues.

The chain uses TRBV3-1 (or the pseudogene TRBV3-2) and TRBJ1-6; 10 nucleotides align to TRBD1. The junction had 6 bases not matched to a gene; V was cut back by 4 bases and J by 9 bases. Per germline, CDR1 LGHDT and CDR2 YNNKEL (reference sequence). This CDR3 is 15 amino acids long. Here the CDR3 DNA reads TGTGCCAGCAGCCCACTGGGGGACAGGGGTTCACCCCTCCACTTT. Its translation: CASSPLGDRGSPLHF.

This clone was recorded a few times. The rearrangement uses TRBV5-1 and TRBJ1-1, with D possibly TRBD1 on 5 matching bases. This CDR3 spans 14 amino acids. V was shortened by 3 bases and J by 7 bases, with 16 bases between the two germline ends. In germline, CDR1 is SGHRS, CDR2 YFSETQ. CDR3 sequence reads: CASSSGSGTREAFF. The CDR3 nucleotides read TGCGCCAGCAGCTCGGGATCGGGGACCCGTGAAGCTTTCTTT. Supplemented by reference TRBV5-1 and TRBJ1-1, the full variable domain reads KAGVTQTPRYLIKTRGQQVTLSCSPISGHRSVSWYQQTPGQGLQFLFEYFSETQRNKGNFPGRFSGRQFSNSRSEMNVSTLELGDSALYLCASSSGSGTREAFFGQGTRLTVV.

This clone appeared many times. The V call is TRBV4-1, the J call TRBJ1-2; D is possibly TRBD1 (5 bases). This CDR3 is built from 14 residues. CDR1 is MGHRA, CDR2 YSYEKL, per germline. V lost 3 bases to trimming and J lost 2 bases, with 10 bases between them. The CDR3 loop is CASSHQGRNYGYTF. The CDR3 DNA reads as TGCGCCAGCAGCCATCAGGGACGAAACTATGGCTACACCTTC.

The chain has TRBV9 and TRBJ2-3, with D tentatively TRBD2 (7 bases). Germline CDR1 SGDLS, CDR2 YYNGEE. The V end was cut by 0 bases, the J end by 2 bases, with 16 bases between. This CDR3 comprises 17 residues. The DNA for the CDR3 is TGTGCCAGCAGCGTAGAGGGGGGGGGAGTCGTCACAGATACGCAGTATTTT. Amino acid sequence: CASSVEGGGVVTDTQYF.